The rows below give T cell receptor beta chains drawn from one sample of a study of PD-1 blockade in classical Hodgkin lymphoma. Using immunoSEQ multiplex PCR, the repertoire was profiled, and TCRdb retains in-frame clones only, with some absent. The table has 20,000 to 25,000 clones, 73% seen once; the top ten hold around 24%. This specimen consisted of peripheral blood mononuclear cells (PBMCs), obtained before the second cycle of nivolumab. The origin of the receptors is a human donor with classical Hodgkin lymphoma. Both conserved end residues are part of each CDR3. A D gene is named only where the DNA matches it firmly. For some rows the clone size is stated as once, few or many, or as a class when expanded; others skip it.

J,V,D,size,CDR3,DNA
TRBJ1-5,TRBV6-1,NA,NA,CASSEFSGEGQPQHF,TGTGCCAGCAGTGAATTTTCAGGGGAGGGTCAGCCCCAGCATTTT
TRBJ2-7,TRBV29-1,NA,NA,CSVTGEASYEQYF,TGCAGCGTCACCGGAGAAGCCTCCTACGAGCAGTACTTC
TRBJ2-3,TRBV5-1,TRBD2,NA,CASSLPGTSGSYTQYF,TGCGCCAGCAGCTTGCCCGGGACTAGCGGGAGTTATACGCAGTATTTT
TRBJ1-4,TRBV19,NA,NA,CASNNRATNEKLFF,TGTGCCAGTAATAACAGAGCAACTAATGAAAAACTGTTTTTT
TRBJ2-1,TRBV25-1,TRBD2,once,CASSDQLAGGHNEQFF,TGTGCCAGCAGTGATCAACTAGCGGGAGGGCACAATGAGCAGTTCTTC
TRBJ2-1,TRBV25-1,NA,NA,CASSDSGSRSYNEQFF,TGTGCCAGCAGTGATTCTGGGTCTCGCTCCTACAATGAGCAGTTCTTC
TRBJ1-2,TRBV28,TRBD1,few,CASSSPGQGRLYGYTF,TGTGCCAGCAGTTCCCCAGGACAGGGACGACTCTATGGCTACACCTTC
TRBJ2-7,TRBV4-1,NA,NA,CASSQDSGREQYF,TGCGCCAGCAGCCAAGATTCGGGGCGGGAGCAGTACTTC
TRBJ2-5,TRBV10-3,TRBD2,NA,CAIKSGGPQETQYF,TGTGCCATCAAATCGGGAGGGCCCCAAGAGACCCAGTACTTC
TRBJ1-4,TRBV9,NA,once,CASSVARGSEKLFF,TGTGCCAGCAGCGTAGCTCGGGGGAGTGAAAAACTGTTTTTT
TRBJ1-1,TRBV10-3,NA,NA,CAISESGQYTEAFF,TGTGCCATCAGTGAGTCGGGGCAGTACACTGAAGCTTTCTTT
TRBJ2-7,TRBV21-1,NA,NA,CASSHPGTRTSSYEQYF,TGTGCCAGCAGCCATCCCGGGACTCGTACATCATCCTACGAGCAGTACTTC
TRBJ1-2,TRBV27,TRBD1,NA,CASKGQGSGYTF,TGTGCCAGCAAGGGACAGGGCTCTGGCTACACCTTC
TRBJ2-7,TRBV6-1,NA,NA,CASIVDAALLEQYF,TGTGCCAGCATTGTCGACGCGGCTTTACTCGAGCAGTACTTC
TRBJ2-3,TRBV18,NA,NA,CASSPTRTDTQYF,TGTGCCAGCTCTCCCACGAGGACAGATACGCAGTATTTT
TRBJ1-1,TRBV19,NA,NA,CASSDRGAMNTEAFF,TGTGCCAGTAGTGATCGTGGAGCCATGAACACTGAAGCTTTCTTT
TRBJ1-3,TRBV21-1,NA,NA,CASTPGQGARTEGNTIYF,TGTGCCAGCACCCCGGGACAGGGGGCAAGGACGGAGGGAAACACCATATATTTT
TRBJ1-1,TRBV13,NA,NA,CASSFVSITEAFF,TGTGCCAGCAGCTTCGTATCAATTACTGAAGCTTTCTTT
TRBJ1-1,TRBV5-1,TRBD1,few,CASRKLGTGGGGTEAFF,TGCGCCAGCAGGAAACTCGGGACAGGGGGCGGCGGCACTGAAGCTTTCTTT
TRBJ2-2,TRBV11-3,NA,few,CASGGNTGELFF,TGTGCCAGCGGGGGGAACACCGGGGAGCTGTTTTTT
TRBJ1-5,TRBV5-6,NA,NA,CASSTDGVSNQPQHF,TGTGCCAGCAGCACGGATGGGGTTAGCAATCAGCCCCAGCATTTT
TRBJ2-1,TRBV14,NA,NA,CASSQVTYNEQFF,TGTGCCAGCAGCCAAGTAACCTACAATGAGCAGTTCTTC
TRBJ1-2,TRBV15,NA,NA,CATSRDYPGDLYGYTF,TGTGCCACCAGCAGAGATTATCCAGGGGATCTCTATGGCTACACCTTC
TRBJ1-2,TRBV6-5,NA,few,CASSYIALSMIYGYTF,TGTGCCAGCAGTTACATCGCCCTATCCATGATCTATGGCTACACCTTC
TRBJ1-2,TRBV9,NA,few,CASSVLGANYGYTF,TGTGCCAGCAGCGTACTAGGGGCAAACTATGGCTACACCTTC
TRBJ2-3,TRBV5-1,TRBD2,NA,CASSHTLADTQYF,TGCGCCAGCAGCCACACACTAGCGGACACGCAGTATTTT
TRBJ2-3,TRBV6-5,NA,NA,CASKGGSGTDTQYF,TGTGCCAGCAAGGGCGGGTCCGGCACAGATACGCAGTATTTT
TRBJ2-7,TRBV5-1,NA,NA,CASSLYGIYEQYF,TGCGCCAGCAGCCTCTATGGGATCTACGAGCAGTACTTC
TRBJ2-5,TRBV5-6,NA,NA,CASSLVPRDPRETQYF,TGTGCCAGCAGCTTGGTGCCGAGGGACCCCCGGGAGACCCAGTACTTC
TRBJ1-5,TRBV27,NA,few,CASSLTGNGNQPQHF,TGTGCCAGCAGTTTAACAGGAAACGGCAATCAGCCCCAGCATTTT
TRBJ2-3,TRBV29-1,TRBD2,NA,CSVFRTSGITDTQYF,TGCAGCGTTTTTCGGACTAGCGGTATCACAGATACGCAGTATTTT
TRBJ1-2,TRBV25-1,NA,few,CASTRGHGYTF,TGTGCCAGCACCCGAGGGCATGGCTACACCTTC